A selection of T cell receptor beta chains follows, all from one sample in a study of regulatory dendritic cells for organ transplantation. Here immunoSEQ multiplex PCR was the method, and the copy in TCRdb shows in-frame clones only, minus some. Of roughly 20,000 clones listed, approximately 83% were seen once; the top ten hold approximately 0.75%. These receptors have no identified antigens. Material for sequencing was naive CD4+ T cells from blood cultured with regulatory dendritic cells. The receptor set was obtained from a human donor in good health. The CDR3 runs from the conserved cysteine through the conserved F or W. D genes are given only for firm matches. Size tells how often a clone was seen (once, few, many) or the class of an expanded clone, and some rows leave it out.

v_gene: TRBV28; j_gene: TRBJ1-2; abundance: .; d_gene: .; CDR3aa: CASSTPGEYGYTF; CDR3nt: TGTGCCAGCAGTACTCCGGGGGAATATGGCTACACCTTC
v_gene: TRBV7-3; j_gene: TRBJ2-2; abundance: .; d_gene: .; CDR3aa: CASSYSGTNTGELFF; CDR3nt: TGTGCCAGCAGCTACTCAGGGACGAACACCGGGGAGCTGTTTTTT
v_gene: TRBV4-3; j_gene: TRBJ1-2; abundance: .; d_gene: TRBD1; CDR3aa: CASSQDSQGNYGYTF; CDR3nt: TGCGCCAGCAGCCAAGATTCACAGGGGAACTATGGCTACACCTTC
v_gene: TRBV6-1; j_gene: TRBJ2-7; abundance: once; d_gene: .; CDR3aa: CASSETQTDHAEQYF; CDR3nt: TGTGCCAGCAGTGAAACCCAGACAGACCACGCCGAGCAGTACTTC
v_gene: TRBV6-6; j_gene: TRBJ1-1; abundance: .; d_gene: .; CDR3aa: CASSYGRIQNTEAFF; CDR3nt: TGTGCCAGCAGTTACGGTCGGATTCAGAACACTGAAGCTTTCTTT
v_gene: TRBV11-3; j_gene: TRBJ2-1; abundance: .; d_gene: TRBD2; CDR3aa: CASSLGTTSGRQEQFF; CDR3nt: TGTGCCAGCAGCTTAGGAACGACTAGCGGGAGACAGGAGCAGTTCTTC
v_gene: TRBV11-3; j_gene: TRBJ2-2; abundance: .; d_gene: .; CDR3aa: CASSSSRIPGELFF; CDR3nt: TGTGCCAGCAGCTCCTCCAGGATCCCCGGGGAGCTGTTTTTT
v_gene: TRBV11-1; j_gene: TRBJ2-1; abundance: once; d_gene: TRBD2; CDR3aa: CASRKNGGSYNEQFF; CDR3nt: TGTGCCAGCAGAAAAAACGGGGGGTCCTACAATGAGCAGTTCTTC
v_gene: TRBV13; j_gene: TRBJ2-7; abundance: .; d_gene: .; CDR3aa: CASSPLPGTSSYEQYF; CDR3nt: TGTGCCAGCAGCCCCCTTCCCGGGACCAGCAGCTACGAGCAGTACTTC
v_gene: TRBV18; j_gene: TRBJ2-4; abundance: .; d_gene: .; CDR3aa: CASSPEKNIQYF; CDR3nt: TGTGCCAGCTCACCAGAAAAAAACATTCAGTACTTC
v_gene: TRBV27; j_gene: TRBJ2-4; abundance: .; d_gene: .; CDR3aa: CASSLLGGAKNIQYF; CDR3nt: TGTGCCAGCAGTTTATTAGGCGGGGCCAAAAACATTCAGTACTTC
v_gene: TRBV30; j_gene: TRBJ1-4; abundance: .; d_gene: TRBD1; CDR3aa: CAWSVGQVLFF; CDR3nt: TGTGCCTGGAGCGTGGGACAGGTCTTGTTTTTT
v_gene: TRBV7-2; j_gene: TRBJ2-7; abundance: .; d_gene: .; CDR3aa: CASSYTSSSSYEQYF; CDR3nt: TGTGCCAGCAGCTACACAAGTTCAAGCTCCTACGAGCAGTACTTC
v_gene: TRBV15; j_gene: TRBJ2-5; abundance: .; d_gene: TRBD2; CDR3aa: CATIKPTSGSGGTQYF; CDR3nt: TGTGCCACCATAAAACCGACTAGCGGGAGCGGGGGGACCCAGTACTTC
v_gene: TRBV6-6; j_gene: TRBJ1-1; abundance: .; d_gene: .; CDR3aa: CAARKRDTEAFF; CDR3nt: TGTGCCGCCCGAAAAAGGGACACTGAAGCTTTCTTT
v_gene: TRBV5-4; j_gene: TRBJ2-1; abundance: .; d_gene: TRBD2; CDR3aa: CASSSRSAGGPHEQFF; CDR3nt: TGTGCCAGCAGTTCAAGGTCGGCGGGAGGGCCCCATGAGCAGTTCTTC
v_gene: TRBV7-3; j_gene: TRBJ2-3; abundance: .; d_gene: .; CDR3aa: CASSAGTSADTQYF; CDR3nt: TGTGCCAGCAGCGCCGGGACATCCGCAGATACGCAGTATTTT
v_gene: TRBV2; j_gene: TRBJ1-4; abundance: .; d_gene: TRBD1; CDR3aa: CASSAQGATEEKLFF; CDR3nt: TGTGCCAGCAGTGCACAGGGGGCGACCGAAGAAAAACTGTTTTTT
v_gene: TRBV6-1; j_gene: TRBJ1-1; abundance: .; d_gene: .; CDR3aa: CASSEDFVAGDTEAFF; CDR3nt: TGTGCCAGCAGTGAAGACTTCGTCGCGGGGGACACTGAAGCTTTCTTT
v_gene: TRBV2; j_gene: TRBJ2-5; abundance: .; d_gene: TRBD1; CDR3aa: CASKGQGPETQYF; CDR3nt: TGTGCCAGCAAGGGACAGGGTCCGGAGACCCAGTACTTC
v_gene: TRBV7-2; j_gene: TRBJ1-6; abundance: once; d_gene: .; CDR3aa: CASSPLPGHFNSPLHF; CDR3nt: TGTGCCAGCAGCCCCCTACCGGGACACTTCAATTCACCCCTCCACTTT
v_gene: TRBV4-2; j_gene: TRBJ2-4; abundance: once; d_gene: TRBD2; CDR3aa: CASSQLGLAGPAKNIQYF; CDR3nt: TGTGCCAGCAGCCAGCTCGGACTAGCGGGGCCAGCCAAAAACATTCAGTACTTC
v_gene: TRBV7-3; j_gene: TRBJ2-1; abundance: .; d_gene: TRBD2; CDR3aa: CASSLRLAGVYNEQFF; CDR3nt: TGTGCCAGCAGCTTAAGGCTAGCGGGAGTATACAATGAGCAGTTCTTC
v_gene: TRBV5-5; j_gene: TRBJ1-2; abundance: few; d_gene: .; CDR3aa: CASSLVMREWVYTF; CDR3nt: TGTGCCAGCAGCTTGGTGATGAGGGAGTGGGTCTACACCTTC
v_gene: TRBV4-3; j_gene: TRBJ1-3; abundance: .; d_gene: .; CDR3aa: CASSQASGTEGGNTIYF; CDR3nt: TGCGCCAGCAGCCAAGCGTCCGGGACCGAAGGGGGAAACACCATATATTTT
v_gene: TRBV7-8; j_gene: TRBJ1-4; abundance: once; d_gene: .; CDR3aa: CASSPPGASYEKLFF; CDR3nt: TGTGCCAGCAGCCCCCCGGGGGCATCATATGAAAAACTGTTTTTT
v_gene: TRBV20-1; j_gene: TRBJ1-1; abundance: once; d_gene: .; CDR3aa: CSAGADTEAFF; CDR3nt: TGCAGTGCCGGGGCAGACACTGAAGCTTTCTTT
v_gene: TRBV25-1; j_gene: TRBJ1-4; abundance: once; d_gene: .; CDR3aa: CASSGLGRGYEKLFF; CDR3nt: TGTGCCAGCAGCGGATTGGGCAGGGGATATGAAAAACTGTTTTTT
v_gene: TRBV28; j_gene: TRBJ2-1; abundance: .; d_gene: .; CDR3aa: CASGSGDNEQFF; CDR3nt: TGTGCCAGCGGTTCGGGGGACAATGAGCAGTTCTTC
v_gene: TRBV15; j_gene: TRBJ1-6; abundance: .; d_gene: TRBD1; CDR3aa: CATSRRQGVNSPLHF; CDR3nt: TGTGCCACCAGCAGAAGACAGGGTGTCAATTCACCCCTCCACTTT
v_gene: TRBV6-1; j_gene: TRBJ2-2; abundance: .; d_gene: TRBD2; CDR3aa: CASLTSGGLRGELFF; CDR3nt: TGTGCCAGCCTGACTAGCGGGGGCCTGCGCGGGGAGCTGTTTTTT
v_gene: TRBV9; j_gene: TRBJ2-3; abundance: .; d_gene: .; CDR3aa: CASSVAGNADTQYF; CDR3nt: TGTGCCAGCAGCGTAGCTGGGAACGCAGATACGCAGTATTTT
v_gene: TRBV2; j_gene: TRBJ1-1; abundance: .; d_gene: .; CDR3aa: CASNPRSSVGAFF; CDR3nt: TGTGCCAGCAACCCCAGGTCGTCTGTGGGAGCTTTCTTT
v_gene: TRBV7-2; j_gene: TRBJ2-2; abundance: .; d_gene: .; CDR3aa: CASSLGGSKNTGELFF; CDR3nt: TGTGCCAGCAGCTTAGGAGGTAGCAAGAACACCGGGGAGCTGTTTTTT
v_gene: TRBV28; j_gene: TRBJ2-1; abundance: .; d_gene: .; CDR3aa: CASSDRVRVEFF; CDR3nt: TGTGCCAGCAGTGATCGAGTGAGGGTAGAGTTCTTC